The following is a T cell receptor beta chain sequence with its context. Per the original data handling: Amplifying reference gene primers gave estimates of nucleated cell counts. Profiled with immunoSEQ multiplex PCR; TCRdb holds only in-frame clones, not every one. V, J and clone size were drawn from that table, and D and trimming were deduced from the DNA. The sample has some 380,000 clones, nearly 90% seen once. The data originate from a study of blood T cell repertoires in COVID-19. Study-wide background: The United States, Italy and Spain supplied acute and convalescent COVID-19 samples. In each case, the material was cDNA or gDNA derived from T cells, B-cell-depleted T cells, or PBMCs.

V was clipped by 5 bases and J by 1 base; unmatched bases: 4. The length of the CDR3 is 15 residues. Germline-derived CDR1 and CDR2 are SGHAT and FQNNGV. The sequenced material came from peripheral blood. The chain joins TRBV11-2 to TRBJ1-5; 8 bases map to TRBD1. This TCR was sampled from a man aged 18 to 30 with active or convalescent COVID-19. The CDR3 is CASSPDRGSNQPQHF. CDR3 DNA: TGTGCCAGCAGCCCAGACAGGGGCAGCAATCAGCCCCAGCATTTT.